The entry below gives a single T cell receptor beta chain sequence along with its context. This sample is part of a study of blood T cell repertoires in COVID-19. The overall study: Samples representing acute and convalescent COVID-19 were sourced from the United States, Italy and Spain. In each case, the material was cDNA or gDNA derived from T cells, B-cell-depleted T cells, or PBMCs.

Trimming shortened V by 5 bases and J by 7 bases, and 14 bases separated the two germline ends. The CDR3 loop spans 13 amino acids. The study recruited people aged about 18 to 89 years across roughly 25 US areas. Repertoires were generated with immunoSEQ multiplex PCR, while TCRdb's copy carries only in-frame clones and drops some. The data show a few hundred thousand clones, with just over 85% seen just once and 3% to 4% held by the top ten. The chain carries TRBV12-3 or TRBV12-4 and TRBJ2-5, with D possibly matching TRBD1 (5 bases). Material: PBMCs or T cells enriched from blood (not recorded which). This sequence originates from a woman aged 35 to 49 with acute COVID-19. The CDR3 DNA is TGTGCCAGCAGTACGAATGTTAGGGGGACCCAGTACTTC. It translates to CASSTNVRGTQYF.